The T cell receptor beta chain described here comes from a study of cytomegalovirus exposure and HLA in healthy donors. Background on the study: According to later analysis, the same platform produced the roughly 120 validation and about 700 first-cohort repertoires.

The germline V gene encodes CDR1 MGHDK and CDR2 SYGVNS. Trimming removed 4 bases from V and 6 bases from J, with 10 bases in between. The CDR3 spans 13 residues. Only in-frame clones appear in the TCRdb table, and some are missing; sequencing was by immunoSEQ multiplex PCR. In the table there are 200,000 to 250,000 clones, roughly 83% of which are singletons. Findings of the study overall: Confirmation in vitro established that a few CMV-associated chains were specific for CMV antigens. Subsequent analysis showed first-cohort TCR clusters tending to co-occur in more than 90 validation repertoires. Across donors, most TCRs were seen rarely, yet some public ones were widespread.

Comment on this clone: What it recognizes is unknown.

The chain employs TRBV25-1 and TRBJ1-5; D gene uncertain. Sequencing was performed on PBMCs. The clonotype was recovered from a woman under 30 in good health and CMV-seronegative. CDR3 protein: CASSAGLGQPQHF. Written as DNA, the CDR3 is TGTGCCAGCAGTGCCGGGTTGGGTCAGCCCCAGCATTTT.